Following are 27 T cell receptor beta chains from one sample sequenced in a study of blood T cell repertoires in COVID-19. The repertoire was sequenced with immunoSEQ multiplex PCR; TCRdb's copy has only in-frame clones and lacks some. Found here are just under 250,000 clones, about 90% of them singletons; the top ten hold 3% to 3.5%. Source material: peripheral blood. The receptors derive from a woman in her thirties who had recovered from COVID-19.

This clone turned up a few times. This CDR3 is CASSAISGSTDTQYF. DNA of the CDR3: TGTGCCAGCAGTGCCATTAGCGGGAGCACAGATACGCAGTATTTT. This chain uses TRBV6-4 with TRBJ2-3; 7 bases are a match to TRBD2. Germline trimming cut 4 bases from V and 0 bases from J; bases unmatched to any gene: 4. The germline V gene encodes CDR1 MRHNA and CDR2 SNTAGT. The CDR3 totals 15 residues.

The CDR3 DNA follows: TGTGCCAGCAGCTTCAACGGGGAGCTGTTTTTT. Its protein product is CASSFNGELFF. The rearrangement links TRBV5-6 to TRBJ2-2; no firm D call. Trimming took 2 bases from V and 7 from J, leaving 3 bases between them. The CDR3 extends over 11 amino acids. Germline lookup yields CDR1 SGHDT and CDR2 YYEEEE.

This clone was found a few times. The same CDR3 is also encoded by other DNA sequences in this sample. The rearrangement uses TRBV7-9 and TRBJ2-7, with 7 bases that match TRBD1. The CDR3 has 14 residues. Germline assignment: CDR1 SEHNR and CDR2 FQNEAQ (reference sequence). Losses at the gene ends were 3 bases for V and 2 bases for J; bases not matched to a gene: 4. This chain's CDR3 is CASSLTGTTYEQYF. CDR3 nucleotide sequence: TGTGCCAGCAGCTTGACAGGGACCACCTACGAGCAGTACTTC.

The chain is built from TRBV6-2 or TRBV6-3 and TRBJ2-7; a possible D gene is TRBD1 (6 bases). CDR3 length: 16 amino acids. With 7 bases removed from V and 4 bases from J, the gap between germline ends came to 23 bases. Germline V gives CDR1 MNHEY, CDR2 SVGEGT. CDR3 in amino acids: CASTPPWGHGGYEQYF. CDR3 in DNA: TGTGCCAGCACCCCCCCTTGGGGACATGGAGGTTACGAGCAGTACTTC.

The chain uses TRBV30 and TRBJ2-5; TRBD2 matches at 11 bases. CDR3 length: 13 amino acids. The V gene end was trimmed by 5 bases and the J gene end by 5 bases; junction bases not matched to a gene: 4. Germline loops: CDR1 GTSNPN, CDR2 SVGIG (reference sequence). CDR3 loop: CAWHTSGGETQYF. The CDR3 nucleotides read TGTGCCTGGCATACTAGCGGGGGCGAGACCCAGTACTTC.

The chain joins TRBV6-5 to TRBJ1-2; 9 bases line up with TRBD1. The germline gives CDR1 MNHEY, CDR2 SVGAGI. Losses at the gene ends were 4 bases for V and 8 bases for J; bases not matched to a gene: 5. The CDR3 extends over 13 amino acids. The CDR3 DNA follows: TGTGCCAGCAGTTTACAGGGGGCGGAAGGCTACACCTTC. Translated, it gives CASSLQGAEGYTF.

The V and J genes are TRBV11-2 and TRBJ2-1; 9 bases align to TRBD1. Trimming took 1 base from V and 14 from J; bases not matched to a gene: 6. Germline values: CDR1 SGHAT, CDR2 FQNNGV. CDR3 length: 13 amino acids. The CDR3 nucleotides read TGTGCCAGCAGCTTAGTCTCCGACAGGGGGGAGTTCTTC. This codes for CASSLVSDRGEFF.

This rearrangement joins TRBV2 to TRBJ2-2, with 9 bases that match TRBD1. In germline, CDR1 is SNHLY, CDR2 FYNNEI. CDR3 size: 16 residues. The V segment lost 4 bases and the J segment 5 bases; nucleotides outside the gene matches: 8. The CDR3 loop reads CASSVAGTGRTGELFF. CDR3 coding DNA: TGTGCCAGCAGTGTGGCCGGGACAGGGAGAACCGGGGAGCTGTTTTTT. Based on the CDR3 plus reference TRBV2 and TRBJ2-2, the full variable domain is EPEVTQTPSHQVTQMGQEVILRCVPISNHLYFYWYRQILGQKVEFLVSFYNNEISEKSEIFDDQFSVERPDGSNFTLKIRSTKLEDSAMYFCASSVAGTGRTGELFFGEGSRLTVL.

This sequence joins TRBV2 and TRBJ1-1; 10 nucleotides match TRBD1. CDR3 length: 15 amino acids. Germline assignment: CDR1 SNHLY and CDR2 FYNNEI. V lost 3 bases, J lost 3 bases, and 4 bases stayed unmatched. The CDR3 nucleotides are TGTGCCAGCAGTGACTTCGGGACAGGGGACACTGAAGCTTTCTTT. Encoded protein: CASSDFGTGDTEAFF.

This rearrangement joins TRBV11-2 to TRBJ1-4; 7 positions agree with TRBD1. J was trimmed by 6 bases and V by 4 bases; bases with no gene match: 11. Germline-derived CDR1 and CDR2 are SGHAT and FQNNGV. CDR3 length: 16 residues. The CDR3 coding sequence is TGTGCCAGCAGCTCATGGAGGACAGGTCAAGATGAAAAACTGTTTTTT. Translated: CASSSWRTGQDEKLFF.

The chain couples TRBV11-2 to TRBJ1-6; possibly TRBD1 for D (6 bases). The CDR3 is 12 amino acids. The germline CDR1 and CDR2 sequences are SGHAT and FQNNGV. V lost 1 base to trimming and J lost 12 bases, with 7 bases between them. The chain's CDR3 is CASSLGGGPLHF. CDR3 nucleotides: TGTGCCAGCAGCTTAGGAGGGGGACCCCTCCACTTT.

This sequence joins TRBV6-5 and TRBJ2-3; weak D call: TRBD1 (6 bases). V lost 8 bases and J lost 2, with 17 bases in between. The CDR3 loop spans 15 amino acids. Germline V lookup: CDR1 MNHEY, CDR2 SVGAGI. For the CDR3, the DNA is TGTGCCAGCGGTCTCGGGCCAGGGGTCACAGATACGCAGTATTTT. Protein: CASGLGPGVTDTQYF.

The gene calls are TRBV21-1 and TRBJ2-1; TRBD2, the table's D call, lacks a check against the DNA. TRBV21-1 is a pseudogene. The CDR3 length is 15 residues. The CDR3 DNA follows: TGTGCCAGCAGCTCGCGTGTTAGCTCCTACAATGAGCAGTTCTTC. Its translation: CASSSRVSSYNEQFF.

The chain has TRBV2 and TRBJ1-5, with 8 bases aligning to TRBD1. The CDR3 has 16 amino acids. V was pared by 6 bases and J by 3 bases, with 10 bases of the junction left unmatched. Germline V gene sequence: CDR1 SNHLY, CDR2 FYNNEI. Written as DNA, the CDR3 is TGTGCCAGCAGGATCCAGGGACAGGTCCCCAATCAGCCCCAGCATTTT. Residues: CASRIQGQVPNQPQHF. Supplemented by reference TRBV2 and TRBJ1-5, the full variable domain reads EPEVTQTPSHQVTQMGQEVILRCVPISNHLYFYWYRQILGQKVEFLVSFYNNEISEKSEIFDDQFSVERPDGSNFTLKIRSTKLEDSAMYFCASRIQGQVPNQPQHFGDGTRLSIL.

The rearrangement uses TRBV9 and TRBJ2-2; 7 bases map to TRBD1. With 3 bases clipped from V and 0 bases from J, the junction kept 5 bases outside the gene matches. The CDR3 covers 16 residues. Germline CDR1 is SGDLS and CDR2 is YYNGEE. CDR3 residues: CASSEGQRPNTGELFF. The CDR3 coding sequence is TGTGCCAGCAGCGAGGGACAGCGACCGAACACCGGGGAGCTGTTTTTT. The full variable domain, rest sourced from reference TRBV9 and TRBJ2-2, is DSGVTQTPKHLITATGQRVTLRCSPRSGDLSVYWYQQSLDQGLQFLIQYYNGEERAKGNILERFSAQQFPDLHSELNLSSLELGDSALYFCASSEGQRPNTGELFFGEGSRLTVL.

The chain is built from TRBV10-3 and TRBJ2-7, with 9 bases aligning to TRBD1. Germline CDR1 ENHRY, CDR2 SYGVKD. The CDR3 sequence is 12 residues long. V dropped 10 bases and J dropped 5; count of bases not matched to a gene: 6. CDR3 DNA sequence: TGTGCCACAACAGGGGGCGCGGACGAGCAGTACTTC. The encoded protein is CATTGGADEQYF.

In this sample, this clone turned up a few times. The genes are TRBV6-5 and TRBJ2-2, with 9 bases lining up with TRBD2. The CDR3 is made up of 14 amino acids. Germline assignment: CDR1 MNHEY and CDR2 SVGAGI. With V trimmed by 10 bases and J by 5 bases, 8 bases remained unmatched. CDR3: CAIKAGGETGELFF. The CDR3 DNA is TGTGCCATCAAAGCGGGGGGAGAAACCGGGGAGCTGTTTTTT.

V gene TRBV5-1 combines with J gene TRBJ2-7, with D tentatively TRBD1 (6 bases). Germline V lookup: CDR1 SGHRS, CDR2 YFSETQ. Trimming removed 4 bases at V and 1 base at J, with 12 bases between. The CDR3 consists of 14 residues. This CDR3 is CASSLSGTSYEQYF. The DNA for the CDR3 is TGCGCCAGCAGCCTCTCAGGGACATCCTACGAGCAGTACTTC.

Ten or more counts support this clone. V is TRBV4-2 and J is TRBJ2-1; 15 bases are shared with TRBD2. The CDR3 extends over 17 amino acids. V was pared by 2 bases and J by 8 bases, with 7 bases of the junction left unmatched. CDR1 and CDR2 from the germline V gene are LGHNA and YNFKEQ. The CDR3 loop reads CASSQILGLAGGDEQFF. For the CDR3, the DNA is TGTGCCAGCAGCCAAATTTTGGGACTAGCGGGGGGCGATGAGCAGTTCTTC.

The chain joins TRBV7-9 to TRBJ1-4; 10 bases agree with TRBD1. This CDR3 contains 15 residues. Germline values: CDR1 SEHNR, CDR2 FQNEAQ (reference sequence). V trimming: 5 bases; J trimming: 7 bases; junction bases outside the gene matches: 7. The CDR3 bases are TGTGCCAGCAGCCAAAGGGACAGGGGTTTTGAAAAACTGTTTTTT. Protein product: CASSQRDRGFEKLFF.

This clone is a singleton in its sample. The chain combines TRBV3-1 (or the pseudogene TRBV3-2) with TRBJ2-5, with D possibly matching TRBD1 (5 bases). The CDR3 spans 15 residues. V was trimmed by 0 bases and J by 5 bases, leaving 13 bases between them. Germline CDR1 is LGHDT and CDR2 is YNNKEL (reference sequence). CDR3 residues: CASSQDPGMMETQYF. The CDR3 DNA sequence: TGTGCCAGCAGCCAAGATCCAGGGATGATGGAGACCCAGTACTTC.

V usage is TRBV5-6 and J usage is TRBJ2-4; 7 positions match TRBD1. CDR1 and CDR2 from the germline V gene are SGHDT and YYEEEE. V lost 5 bases, J lost 2 bases, and 10 bases stayed unmatched. CDR3 size: 16 residues. The CDR3 loop reads CASSGPGGLSKNIQYF. DNA of the CDR3: TGTGCCAGCAGTGGCCCAGGGGGTTTATCCAAAAACATTCAGTACTTC.

The chain has TRBV6-2 or TRBV6-3 and TRBJ1-2, with D tentatively TRBD1 (5 bases). With 2 bases removed from V and 4 bases from J, the gap between germline ends came to 8 bases. The germline V gene has CDR1 MNHEY and CDR2 SVGEGT. The CDR3 sequence is 13 residues long. For the CDR3, the DNA is TGTGCCAGCAGTTACGGGGCAGGCTATGGCTACACCTTC. It is translated as CASSYGAGYGYTF.

This rearrangement joins TRBV15 to TRBJ2-2; a weak D match, TRBD1 (6 bases). V was pared by 1 base and J by 4 bases, with 10 bases between. There are 15 residues in the CDR3. The V gene's germline CDR1 is LNHNV and CDR2 YYDKDF (reference sequence). The CDR3 nucleotides are TGTGCCACCAGCAGAGGAATGGGGGCCACCGGGGAGCTGTTTTTT. It codes for CATSRGMGATGELFF. Full variable domain (outside the CDR3, taken from reference TRBV15 and TRBJ2-2): DAMVIQNPRYQVTQFGKPVTLSCSQTLNHNVMYWYQQKSSQAPKLLFHYYDKDFNNEADTPDNFQSRRPNTSFCFLDIRSPGLGDTAMYLCATSRGMGATGELFFGEGSRLTVL.

The rearrangement links TRBV30 to TRBJ2-2; 9 bases match TRBD1. The ends lost 4 bases at V and 7 bases at J; junction bases unmatched: 7. There are 14 residues in the CDR3. The germline gives CDR1 GTSNPN, CDR2 SVGIG (reference sequence). Here the CDR3 DNA reads TGTGCCTGGACCGGGACAGGGTCTGGCGGGGAGCTGTTTTTT. Translation: CAWTGTGSGGELFF.

The genes are TRBV3-1 (or the pseudogene TRBV3-2) and TRBJ2-1; 11 positions agree with TRBD2. The CDR3 spans 17 residues. V gave up 4 bases and J gave up 5 bases; unmatched junction bases: 10. Germline V gives CDR1 LGHDT, CDR2 YNNKEL (reference sequence). CDR3 sequence: CASSPRPTSGGDNEQFF. In DNA form, the CDR3 reads TGTGCCAGCAGCCCCCGTCCTACTAGCGGGGGCGACAATGAGCAGTTCTTC.

The chain has TRBV4-3 and TRBJ2-1; the match to TRBD1 covers 7 bases. V lost 2 bases, J lost 8 bases, and 15 bases stayed unmatched. This CDR3 has 17 residues. Germline lookup yields CDR1 LGHNA and CDR2 YSLEER. The CDR3 region is CASSQRQGVMIKDEQFF. CDR3 nucleotides: TGCGCCAGCAGCCAAAGACAGGGAGTCATGATTAAGGATGAGCAGTTCTTC.